The rows below give T cell receptor beta chains drawn from one sample of a study of OX40 agonist ivuxolimab in advanced cancers. The protocol was immunoSEQ multiplex PCR, while the TCRdb copy is restricted to in-frame clones and leaves out a portion. The sample contains 60,000 to 80,000 clones, approximately 80% of which appear only once. The source was CD4+ or CD8+ T cells sorted from blood, collected in a trial of the OX40 agonist ivuxolimab. These receptors originate from an adult with an advanced solid tumor such as melanoma, head and neck, liver or kidney cancer. CDR3s include the opening cysteine and the closing phenylalanine or tryptophan. D genes are given only for firm matches. Rows may omit the clone size; those that give it use once, few, many or a size class.

v_call: TRBV7-9; d_call: .; j_call: TRBJ1-1; clone_size: .; cdr3_nt: TGTGCCAGCAGCACCTATGGGGCGATGCCGTCTGAAGCTTTCTTT; cdr3_aa: CASSTYGAMPSEAFF
v_call: TRBV11-1; d_call: .; j_call: TRBJ1-2; clone_size: .; cdr3_nt: TGTGCCAGCAGCTTATCAGCAAGAAACTATGGCTACACCTTC; cdr3_aa: CASSLSARNYGYTF
v_call: TRBV27; d_call: .; j_call: TRBJ2-7; clone_size: .; cdr3_nt: TGTGCCAGCAGTTTCTACGCCCTGGGGGAGCAGTACTTC; cdr3_aa: CASSFYALGEQYF
v_call: TRBV19; d_call: .; j_call: TRBJ2-3; clone_size: few; cdr3_nt: TGTGCCAGTAGTCTGGCGGGGGCCCAAAATACGCAGTATTTT; cdr3_aa: CASSLAGAQNTQYF
v_call: TRBV6-6; d_call: .; j_call: TRBJ1-4; clone_size: .; cdr3_nt: TGTGCCAGCACCAGAGGAACTAATGAAAAACTGTTTTTT; cdr3_aa: CASTRGTNEKLFF
v_call: TRBV15; d_call: .; j_call: TRBJ2-5; clone_size: .; cdr3_nt: TGTGCCACCAGCGAAATCATTCAAGAGACCCAGTACTTC; cdr3_aa: CATSEIIQETQYF
v_call: TRBV5-4; d_call: .; j_call: TRBJ2-4; clone_size: .; cdr3_nt: TGTGCCAGCAGCTTGGAGGGAACCGACATTCAGTACTTC; cdr3_aa: CASSLEGTDIQYF
v_call: TRBV27; d_call: TRBD2; j_call: TRBJ2-3; clone_size: .; cdr3_nt: TGTGCCAGCAGTTTCAACGTGGAGCGGGGGCCTAGCACAGATACGCAGTATTTT; cdr3_aa: CASSFNVERGPSTDTQYF
v_call: TRBV11-2; d_call: .; j_call: TRBJ1-3; clone_size: .; cdr3_nt: TGTGCCAGCGGTCTGACCGAATTGAACACCATATATTTT; cdr3_aa: CASGLTELNTIYF
v_call: TRBV28; d_call: TRBD1; j_call: TRBJ1-1; clone_size: .; cdr3_nt: TGTGCCAGCAGTAAGCCGACAGGGGGGGACACTGAAGCTTTCTTT; cdr3_aa: CASSKPTGGDTEAFF
v_call: TRBV6-5; d_call: .; j_call: TRBJ1-1; clone_size: .; cdr3_nt: TGTGCCAGCAGACGGATTATGAACACTGAAGCTTTCTTT; cdr3_aa: CASRRIMNTEAFF
v_call: TRBV4-1; d_call: .; j_call: TRBJ2-7; clone_size: .; cdr3_nt: TGCGCCAGCAGCCAAGATTACCGGGGCCTCTACGAGCAGTACTTC; cdr3_aa: CASSQDYRGLYEQYF
v_call: TRBV15; d_call: TRBD1; j_call: TRBJ2-1; clone_size: .; cdr3_nt: TGTGCCACCAGCAGTGACAGGGGCAATGAGCAGTTCTTC; cdr3_aa: CATSSDRGNEQFF
v_call: TRBV11-2; d_call: .; j_call: TRBJ2-3; clone_size: .; cdr3_nt: TGTGCCAGCAGCTTGGCGACTTCCAGCACAGATACGCAGTATTTT; cdr3_aa: CASSLATSSTDTQYF
v_call: TRBV2; d_call: TRBD1; j_call: TRBJ1-4; clone_size: .; cdr3_nt: TGTGCCAGCAGGGGACAGGGGGTTCCAACTAATGAAAAACTGTTTTTT; cdr3_aa: CASRGQGVPTNEKLFF
v_call: TRBV4-2; d_call: .; j_call: TRBJ1-1; clone_size: .; cdr3_nt: TGTGCCAGCAGCCTGGCAGGGCCGAACACTGAAGCTTTCTTT; cdr3_aa: CASSLAGPNTEAFF
v_call: TRBV6-1; d_call: .; j_call: TRBJ1-5; clone_size: .; cdr3_nt: TGTGCCAGCAGTACCTGGGATAGCAATCAGCCCCAGCATTTT; cdr3_aa: CASSTWDSNQPQHF
v_call: TRBV6-5; d_call: .; j_call: TRBJ1-1; clone_size: .; cdr3_nt: TGTGCCAGCGCTTACGCCCTCGGCACTGAAGCTTTCTTT; cdr3_aa: CASAYALGTEAFF
v_call: TRBV2; d_call: TRBD2; j_call: TRBJ2-7; clone_size: .; cdr3_nt: TGTGCCAGCAGCCAGACTAGCGGGACAGAGGAGCAGTACTTC; cdr3_aa: CASSQTSGTEEQYF
v_call: TRBV14; d_call: .; j_call: TRBJ2-3; clone_size: .; cdr3_nt: TGTGCCAGCAGCCAAAGGATAGGCACAGATACGCAGTATTTT; cdr3_aa: CASSQRIGTDTQYF
v_call: TRBV7-6; d_call: .; j_call: TRBJ2-4; clone_size: few; cdr3_nt: TGTGCCAGCAGCCCCCCTCCCCCGGCGGCGATGTACTTC; cdr3_aa: CASSPPPPAAMYF
v_call: TRBV18; d_call: .; j_call: TRBJ1-1; clone_size: once; cdr3_nt: TGTGCCAGCTCACCCCTTGTGGACACTGAAGCTTTCTTT; cdr3_aa: CASSPLVDTEAFF
v_call: TRBV9; d_call: TRBD1; j_call: TRBJ1-1; clone_size: .; cdr3_nt: TGTGCCAGCAGCGTAGCCGTAGATCCTACGGGACAGGGGGAAGCTTTCTTT; cdr3_aa: CASSVAVDPTGQGEAFF
v_call: TRBV4-3; d_call: .; j_call: TRBJ1-6; clone_size: few; cdr3_nt: TGCGCCAGCAGCCAAGATCATAGAGGGGGGAGTGGTTCACCCCTCCACTTT; cdr3_aa: CASSQDHRGGSGSPLHF
v_call: TRBV14; d_call: .; j_call: TRBJ1-1; clone_size: .; cdr3_nt: TGTGCCAGCAGCCAAGATAATGAAGGAATGAACACTGAAGCTTTCTTT; cdr3_aa: CASSQDNEGMNTEAFF
v_call: TRBV2; d_call: .; j_call: TRBJ1-5; clone_size: few; cdr3_nt: TGTGCCAGCAGTTGGACTGGAAATCAGCCCCAGCATTTT; cdr3_aa: CASSWTGNQPQHF
v_call: TRBV5-3; d_call: .; j_call: TRBJ2-7; clone_size: .; cdr3_nt: TGTGCCAGAAGCTTGACCAGGCTATACGAGCAGTACTTC; cdr3_aa: CARSLTRLYEQYF
v_call: TRBV5-6; d_call: TRBD1; j_call: TRBJ1-4; clone_size: .; cdr3_nt: TGTGCCAGCAGCTTACGACAGGGGGGAATCGAAAAACTGTTTTTT; cdr3_aa: CASSLRQGGIEKLFF
v_call: TRBV5-1; d_call: .; j_call: TRBJ2-3; clone_size: .; cdr3_nt: TGCGCCAGCAGCTCGACCACGATGGGGACAGATACGCAGTATTTT; cdr3_aa: CASSSTTMGTDTQYF
v_call: TRBV7-9; d_call: .; j_call: TRBJ1-1; clone_size: .; cdr3_nt: TGTGCCAGCAGCCCCCCGATGAGGAACACTGAAGCTTTCTTT; cdr3_aa: CASSPPMRNTEAFF
v_call: TRBV5-5; d_call: .; j_call: TRBJ2-3; clone_size: .; cdr3_nt: TGTGCCAGCAGCACGACTAGTTGGGGGGTCACAGATACGCAGTATTTT; cdr3_aa: CASSTTSWGVTDTQYF